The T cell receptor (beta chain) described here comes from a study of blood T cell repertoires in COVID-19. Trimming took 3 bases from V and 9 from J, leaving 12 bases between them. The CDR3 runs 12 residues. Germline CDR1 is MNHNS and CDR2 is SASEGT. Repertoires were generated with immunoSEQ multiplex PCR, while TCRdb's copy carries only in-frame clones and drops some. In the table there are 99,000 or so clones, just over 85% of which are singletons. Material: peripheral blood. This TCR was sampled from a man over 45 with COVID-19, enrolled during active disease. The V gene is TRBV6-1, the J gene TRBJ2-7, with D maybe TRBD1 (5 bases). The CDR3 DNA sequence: TGTGCCAGCAGTGAGGCAGGGTTGGGGCAGTACTTC. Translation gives CASSEAGLGQYF.